This T cell receptor (beta chain) originates from a study of identical twins. Points from the study as a whole: Twin-shared out-of-frame alpha sequences were enriched for low generation probability. Beta out-of-frame sequences showed weaker excess sharing between twins.

TCRdb fed the 5' RACE reads into MiXCR, producing one record per CDR3 protein. The sample consists of some 500,000 distinct CDR3 sequences, over 12% of them appearing once. This clonotype was counted only a few times. Its target is not known. Trimming cost V 5 bases and J 4 bases; bases outside gene matches: 4. Germline CDR1 reads MNHEY; CDR2 reads SVGEGT. This CDR3 comprises 16 residues. These data were also reused for a study on yellow fever vaccine responses in identical twins. From that report: A vaccine T cell response that seemed partly convergent and partly personalized was reported in twins.

This TCR derives from a woman aged 18 to 35 in good health. Sequenced: CD4+ T cells sorted from blood. The J gene is TRBJ2-2, the V gene TRBV6-2 or TRBV6-3, with 13 bases that match TRBD2. CDR3 protein: CASSNRLAGGTGELFF. CDR3 coding DNA: TGTGCCAGCAGTAATCGACTAGCGGGAGGCACCGGGGAGCTGTTTTTT.